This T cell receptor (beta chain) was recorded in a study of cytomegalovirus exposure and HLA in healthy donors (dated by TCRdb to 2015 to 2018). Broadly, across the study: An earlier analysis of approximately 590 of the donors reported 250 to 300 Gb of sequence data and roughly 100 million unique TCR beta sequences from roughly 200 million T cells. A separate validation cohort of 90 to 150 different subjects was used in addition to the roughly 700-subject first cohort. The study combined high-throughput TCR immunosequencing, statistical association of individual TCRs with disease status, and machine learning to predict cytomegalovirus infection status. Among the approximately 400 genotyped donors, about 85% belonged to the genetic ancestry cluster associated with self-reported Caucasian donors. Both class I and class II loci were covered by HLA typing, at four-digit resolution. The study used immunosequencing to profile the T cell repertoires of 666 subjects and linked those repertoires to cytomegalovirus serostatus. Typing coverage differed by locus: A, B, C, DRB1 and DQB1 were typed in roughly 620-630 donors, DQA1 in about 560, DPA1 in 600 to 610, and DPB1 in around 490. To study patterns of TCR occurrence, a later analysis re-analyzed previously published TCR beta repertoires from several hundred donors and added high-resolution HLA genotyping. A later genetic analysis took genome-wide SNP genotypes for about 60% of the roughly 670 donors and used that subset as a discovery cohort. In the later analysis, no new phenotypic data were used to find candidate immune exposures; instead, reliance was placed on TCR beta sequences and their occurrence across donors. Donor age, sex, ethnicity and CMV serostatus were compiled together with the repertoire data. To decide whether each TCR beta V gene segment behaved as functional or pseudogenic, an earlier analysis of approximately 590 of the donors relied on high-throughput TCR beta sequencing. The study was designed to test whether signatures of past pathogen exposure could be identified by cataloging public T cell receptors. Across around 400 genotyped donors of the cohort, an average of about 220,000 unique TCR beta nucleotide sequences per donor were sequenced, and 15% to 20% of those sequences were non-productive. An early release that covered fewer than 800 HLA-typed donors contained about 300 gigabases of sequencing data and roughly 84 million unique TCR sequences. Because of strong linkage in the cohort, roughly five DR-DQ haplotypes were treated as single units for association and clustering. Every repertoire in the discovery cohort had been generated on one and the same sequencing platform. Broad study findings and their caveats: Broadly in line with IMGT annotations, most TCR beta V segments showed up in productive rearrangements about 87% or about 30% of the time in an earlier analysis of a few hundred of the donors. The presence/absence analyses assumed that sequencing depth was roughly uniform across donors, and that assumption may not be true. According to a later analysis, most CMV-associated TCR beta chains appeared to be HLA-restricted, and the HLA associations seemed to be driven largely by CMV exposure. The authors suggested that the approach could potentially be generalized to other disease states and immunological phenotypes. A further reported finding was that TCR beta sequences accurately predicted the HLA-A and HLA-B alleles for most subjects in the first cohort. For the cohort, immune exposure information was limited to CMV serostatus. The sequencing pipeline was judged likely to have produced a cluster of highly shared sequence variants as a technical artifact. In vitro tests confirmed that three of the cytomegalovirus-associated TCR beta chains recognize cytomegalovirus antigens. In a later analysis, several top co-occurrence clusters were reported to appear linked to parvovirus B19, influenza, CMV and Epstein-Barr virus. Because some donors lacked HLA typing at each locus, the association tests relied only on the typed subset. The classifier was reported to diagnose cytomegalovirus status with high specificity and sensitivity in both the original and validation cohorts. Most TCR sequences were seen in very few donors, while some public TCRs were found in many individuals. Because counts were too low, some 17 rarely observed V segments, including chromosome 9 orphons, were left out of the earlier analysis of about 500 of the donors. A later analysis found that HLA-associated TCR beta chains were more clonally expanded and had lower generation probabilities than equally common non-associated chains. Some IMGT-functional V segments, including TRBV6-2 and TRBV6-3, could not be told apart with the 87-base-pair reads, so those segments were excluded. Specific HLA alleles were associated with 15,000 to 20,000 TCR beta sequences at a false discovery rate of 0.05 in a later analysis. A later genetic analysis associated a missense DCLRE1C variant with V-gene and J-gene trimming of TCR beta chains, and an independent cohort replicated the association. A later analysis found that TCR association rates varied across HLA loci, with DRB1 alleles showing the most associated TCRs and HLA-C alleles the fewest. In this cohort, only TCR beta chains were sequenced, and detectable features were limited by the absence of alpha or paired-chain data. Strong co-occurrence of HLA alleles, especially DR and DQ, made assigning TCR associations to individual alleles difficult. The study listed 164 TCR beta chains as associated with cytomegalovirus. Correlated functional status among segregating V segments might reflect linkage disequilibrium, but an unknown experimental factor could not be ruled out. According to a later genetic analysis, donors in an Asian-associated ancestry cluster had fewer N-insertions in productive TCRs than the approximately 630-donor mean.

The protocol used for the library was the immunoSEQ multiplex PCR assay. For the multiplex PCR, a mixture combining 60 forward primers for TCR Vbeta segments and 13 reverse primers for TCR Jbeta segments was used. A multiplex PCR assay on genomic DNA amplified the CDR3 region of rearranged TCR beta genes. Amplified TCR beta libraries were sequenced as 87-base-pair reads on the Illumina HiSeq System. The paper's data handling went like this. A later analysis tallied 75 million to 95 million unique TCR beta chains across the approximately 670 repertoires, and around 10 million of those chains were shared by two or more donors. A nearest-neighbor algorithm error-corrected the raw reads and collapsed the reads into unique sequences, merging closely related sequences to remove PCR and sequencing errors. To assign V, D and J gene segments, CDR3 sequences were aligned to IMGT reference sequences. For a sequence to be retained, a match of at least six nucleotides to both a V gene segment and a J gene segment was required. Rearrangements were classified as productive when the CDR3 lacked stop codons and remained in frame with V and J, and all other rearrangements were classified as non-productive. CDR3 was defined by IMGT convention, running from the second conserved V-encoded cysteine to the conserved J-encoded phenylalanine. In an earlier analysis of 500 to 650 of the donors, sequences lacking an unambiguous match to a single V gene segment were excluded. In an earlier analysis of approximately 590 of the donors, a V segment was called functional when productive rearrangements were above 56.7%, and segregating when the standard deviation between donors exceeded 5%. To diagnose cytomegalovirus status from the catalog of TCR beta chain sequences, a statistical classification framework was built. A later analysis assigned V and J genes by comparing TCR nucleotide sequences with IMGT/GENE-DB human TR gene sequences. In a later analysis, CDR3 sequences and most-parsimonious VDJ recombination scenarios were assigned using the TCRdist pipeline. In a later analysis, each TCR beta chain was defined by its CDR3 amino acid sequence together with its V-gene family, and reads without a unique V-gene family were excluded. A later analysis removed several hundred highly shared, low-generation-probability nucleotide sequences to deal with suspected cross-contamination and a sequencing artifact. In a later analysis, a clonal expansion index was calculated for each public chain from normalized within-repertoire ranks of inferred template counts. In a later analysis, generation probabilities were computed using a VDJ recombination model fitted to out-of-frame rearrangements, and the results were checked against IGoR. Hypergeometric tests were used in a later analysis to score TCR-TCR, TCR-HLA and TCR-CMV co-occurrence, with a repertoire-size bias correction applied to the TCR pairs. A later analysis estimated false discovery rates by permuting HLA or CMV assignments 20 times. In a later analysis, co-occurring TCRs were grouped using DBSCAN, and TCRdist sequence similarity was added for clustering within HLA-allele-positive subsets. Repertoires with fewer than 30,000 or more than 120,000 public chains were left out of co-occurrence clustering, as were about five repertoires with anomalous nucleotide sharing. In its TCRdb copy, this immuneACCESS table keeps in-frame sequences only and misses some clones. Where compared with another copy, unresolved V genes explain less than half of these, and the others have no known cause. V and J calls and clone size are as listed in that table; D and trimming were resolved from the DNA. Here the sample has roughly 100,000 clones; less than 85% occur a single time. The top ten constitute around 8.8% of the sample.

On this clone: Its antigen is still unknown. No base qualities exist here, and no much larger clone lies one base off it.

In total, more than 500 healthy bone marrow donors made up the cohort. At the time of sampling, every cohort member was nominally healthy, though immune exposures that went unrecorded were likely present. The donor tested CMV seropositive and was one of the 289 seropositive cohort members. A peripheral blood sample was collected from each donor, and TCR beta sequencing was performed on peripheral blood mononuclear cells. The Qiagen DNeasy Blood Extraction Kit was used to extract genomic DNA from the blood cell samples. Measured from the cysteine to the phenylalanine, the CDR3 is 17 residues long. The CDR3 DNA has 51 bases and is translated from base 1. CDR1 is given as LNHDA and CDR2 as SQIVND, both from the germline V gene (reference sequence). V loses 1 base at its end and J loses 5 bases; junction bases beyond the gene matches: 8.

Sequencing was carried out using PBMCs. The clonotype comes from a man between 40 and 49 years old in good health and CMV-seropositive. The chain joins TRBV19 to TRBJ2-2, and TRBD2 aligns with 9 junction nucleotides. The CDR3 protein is CASSIGAGGPWTGELFF. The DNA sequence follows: TGTGCCAGTAGTATAGGTGCGGGAGGGCCGTGGACCGGGGAGCTGTTTTTT.